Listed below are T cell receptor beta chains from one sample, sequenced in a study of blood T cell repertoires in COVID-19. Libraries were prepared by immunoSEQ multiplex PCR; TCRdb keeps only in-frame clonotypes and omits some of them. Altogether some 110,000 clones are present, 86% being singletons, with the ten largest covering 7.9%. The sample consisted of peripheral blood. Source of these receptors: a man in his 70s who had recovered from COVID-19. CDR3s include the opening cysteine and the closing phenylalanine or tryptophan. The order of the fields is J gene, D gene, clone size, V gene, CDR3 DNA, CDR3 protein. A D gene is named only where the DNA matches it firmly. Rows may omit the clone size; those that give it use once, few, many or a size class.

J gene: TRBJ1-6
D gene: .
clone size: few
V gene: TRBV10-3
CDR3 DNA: TGTGCCATCAGTCCAGGGTTTCTCTATAATTCACCCCTCCACTTT
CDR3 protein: CAISPGFLYNSPLHF

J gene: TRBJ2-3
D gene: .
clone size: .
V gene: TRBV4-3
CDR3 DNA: TGCGCCAGCAGCCAATATACTAGCAGTGGCACAGATACGCAGTATTTT
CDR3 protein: CASSQYTSSGTDTQYF

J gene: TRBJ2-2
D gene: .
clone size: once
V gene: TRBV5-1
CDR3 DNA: TGCGCCAGCAGCTTTAATTACGGGGAGCTGTTTTTT
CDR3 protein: CASSFNYGELFF

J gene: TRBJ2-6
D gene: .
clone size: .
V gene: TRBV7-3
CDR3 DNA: TGTGCCAGCAGCCCCAAGCAGGGGTCAGGGGCCAACGTCCTGACTTTC
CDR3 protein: CASSPKQGSGANVLTF

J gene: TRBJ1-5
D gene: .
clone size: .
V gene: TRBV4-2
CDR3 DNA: TGTGCCAGCAGCCAACTCCTAGGGGGAATTCATCAGCCCCAGCATTTT
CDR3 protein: CASSQLLGGIHQPQHF

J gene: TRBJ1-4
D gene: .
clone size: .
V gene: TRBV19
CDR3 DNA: TGTGCCAGTAGTCATATCAGGGATTATAATGAAAAACTGTTTTTT
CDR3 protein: CASSHIRDYNEKLFF

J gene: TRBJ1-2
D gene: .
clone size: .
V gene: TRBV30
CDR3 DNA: TGTGCCTGGAGTAGCAGGGGCTTCAACTATGGCTACACCTTC
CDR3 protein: CAWSSRGFNYGYTF

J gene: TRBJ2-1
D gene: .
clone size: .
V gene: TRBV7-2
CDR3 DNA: TGTGCCAGCAGCTTAAGGATGGCTAGCGCCTATCCCTCCTACAATGAGCAGTTCTTC
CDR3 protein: CASSLRMASAYPSYNEQFF

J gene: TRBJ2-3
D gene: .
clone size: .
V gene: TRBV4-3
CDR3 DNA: TGCGCCAGCAGCCAATTTCTTGGCTCAGGCACAGATACGCAGTATTTT
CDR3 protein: CASSQFLGSGTDTQYF

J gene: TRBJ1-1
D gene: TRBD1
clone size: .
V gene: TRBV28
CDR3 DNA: TGTGCCAGCAGTCCTGGACAGGGGGCCGGAGCTTTCTTT
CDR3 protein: CASSPGQGAGAFF

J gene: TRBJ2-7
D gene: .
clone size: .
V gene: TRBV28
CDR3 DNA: TGTGCCAGCAGCCTACAGGGATTAGCCTACGAGCAGTACTTC
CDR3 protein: CASSLQGLAYEQYF

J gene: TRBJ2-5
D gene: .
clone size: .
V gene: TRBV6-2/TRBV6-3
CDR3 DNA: TGTGCCAGCAGTTATGTATGGCGGGAGACCCAGTACTTC
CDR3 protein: CASSYVWRETQYF

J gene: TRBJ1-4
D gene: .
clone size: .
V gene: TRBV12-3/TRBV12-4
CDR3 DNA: TGTGCCAGCAGTTTAATCAGGGGCGAAAAACTGTTTTTT
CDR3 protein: CASSLIRGEKLFF

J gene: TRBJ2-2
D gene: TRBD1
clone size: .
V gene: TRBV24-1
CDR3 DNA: TGTGCCACCACCGGAGGACAGGGGGCAAACACCGGGGAGCTGTTTTTT
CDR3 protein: CATTGGQGANTGELFF

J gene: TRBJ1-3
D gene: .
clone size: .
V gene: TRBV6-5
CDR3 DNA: TGTGCCAGCAGCGACAGAGGACAGATGGACACCATATATTTT
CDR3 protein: CASSDRGQMDTIYF

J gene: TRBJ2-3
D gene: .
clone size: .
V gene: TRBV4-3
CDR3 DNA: TGCGCCAGCAGCCAAGAGGGGCGGAGCGATACGCAGTATTTT
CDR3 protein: CASSQEGRSDTQYF

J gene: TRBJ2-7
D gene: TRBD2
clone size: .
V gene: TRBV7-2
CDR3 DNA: TGTGCCAGCAGCTTACGGGGGGGGCAAGGATACGAGCAGTACTTC
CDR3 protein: CASSLRGGQGYEQYF

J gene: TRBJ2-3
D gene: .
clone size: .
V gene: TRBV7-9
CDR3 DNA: TGTGCCAGCAGCTTAGGACTATCTTCAGATACGCAGTATTTT
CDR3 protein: CASSLGLSSDTQYF

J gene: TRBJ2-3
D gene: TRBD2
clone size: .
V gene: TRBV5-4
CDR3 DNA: TGTGCCAGCAGCCACTCGACTAGCGGGAGATATACGCAGTATTTT
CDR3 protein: CASSHSTSGRYTQYF

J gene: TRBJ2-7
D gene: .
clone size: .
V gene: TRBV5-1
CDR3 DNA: TGCGCCAGCAGCTTTCCTCTTCGGGGGGCAGCCTACGAGCAGTACTTC
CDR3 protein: CASSFPLRGAAYEQYF

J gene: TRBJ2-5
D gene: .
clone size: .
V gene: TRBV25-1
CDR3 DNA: TGTGCCAGCAGTGAAGGGGGAGGCGGGAAGACCCAGTACTTC
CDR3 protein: CASSEGGGGKTQYF

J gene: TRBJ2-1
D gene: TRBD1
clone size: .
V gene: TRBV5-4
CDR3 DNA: TGTGCCAGCAGTCAGCGGGACAGGGGTTACAATGAGCAGTTCTTC
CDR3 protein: CASSQRDRGYNEQFF

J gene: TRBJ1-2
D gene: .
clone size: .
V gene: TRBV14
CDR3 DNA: TGTGCCAGCAGCCAATGGCCGAAACCTAACTATGGCTACACCTTC
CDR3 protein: CASSQWPKPNYGYTF

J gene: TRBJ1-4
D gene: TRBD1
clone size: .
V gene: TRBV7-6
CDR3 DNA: TGTGCCAGCAGCTTAAACGACAGGGGTCGAGGGAAACTGTTTTTT
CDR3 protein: CASSLNDRGRGKLFF

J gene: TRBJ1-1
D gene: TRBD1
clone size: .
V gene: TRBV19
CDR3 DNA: TGTGCCAGTAGTATTAACAGGGGGAACACTGAAGCTTTCTTT
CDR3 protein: CASSINRGNTEAFF

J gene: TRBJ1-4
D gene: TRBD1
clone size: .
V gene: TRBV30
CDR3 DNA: TGTGCCTGGGCGGACAGGGACCGGGAAAAACTGTTTTTT
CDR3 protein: CAWADRDREKLFF

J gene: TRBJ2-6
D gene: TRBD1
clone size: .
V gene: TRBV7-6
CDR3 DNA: TGTGCCAGCAGCCCTGGACAGGGCAACTCTGGGGCCAACGTCCTGACTTTC
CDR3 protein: CASSPGQGNSGANVLTF

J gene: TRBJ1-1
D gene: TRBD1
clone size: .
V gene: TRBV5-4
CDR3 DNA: TGTGCCAGCAGTGCCGGGACAGGATCGAACACTGAAGCTTTCTTT
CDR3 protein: CASSAGTGSNTEAFF

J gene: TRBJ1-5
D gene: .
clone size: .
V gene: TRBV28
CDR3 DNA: TGTGCCAGCAGTCCCCTATGGACGGGGGGCAATCAGCCCCAGCATTTT
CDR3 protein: CASSPLWTGGNQPQHF

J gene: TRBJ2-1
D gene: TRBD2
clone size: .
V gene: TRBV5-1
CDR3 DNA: TGCGCCAGCAGCTCGCGGGGGACGCCAGTCAATGAGCAGTTCTTC
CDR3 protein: CASSSRGTPVNEQFF

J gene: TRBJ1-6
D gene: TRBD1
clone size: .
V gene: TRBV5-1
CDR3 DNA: TGCGCCAGCAGCACCATACCGGACAGGGGTCCCCTCCACTTT
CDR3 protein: CASSTIPDRGPLHF

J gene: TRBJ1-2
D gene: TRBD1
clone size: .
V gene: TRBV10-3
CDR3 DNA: TGTGCCATCAGTGAGTCAGGACAGGGGAATGGCTACACCTTC
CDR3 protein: CAISESGQGNGYTF